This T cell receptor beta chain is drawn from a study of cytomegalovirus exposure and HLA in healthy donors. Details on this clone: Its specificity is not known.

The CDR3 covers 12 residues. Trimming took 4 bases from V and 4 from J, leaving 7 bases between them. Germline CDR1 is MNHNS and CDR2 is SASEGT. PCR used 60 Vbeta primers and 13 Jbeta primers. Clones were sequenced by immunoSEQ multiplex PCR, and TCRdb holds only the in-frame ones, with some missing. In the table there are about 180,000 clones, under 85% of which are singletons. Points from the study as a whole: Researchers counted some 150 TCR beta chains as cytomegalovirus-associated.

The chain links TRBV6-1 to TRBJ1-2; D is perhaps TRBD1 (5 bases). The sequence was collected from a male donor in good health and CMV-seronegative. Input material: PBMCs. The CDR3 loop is CASSVDSYGYTF. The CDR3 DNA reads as TGTGCCAGCAGTGTCGACAGCTATGGCTACACCTTC.